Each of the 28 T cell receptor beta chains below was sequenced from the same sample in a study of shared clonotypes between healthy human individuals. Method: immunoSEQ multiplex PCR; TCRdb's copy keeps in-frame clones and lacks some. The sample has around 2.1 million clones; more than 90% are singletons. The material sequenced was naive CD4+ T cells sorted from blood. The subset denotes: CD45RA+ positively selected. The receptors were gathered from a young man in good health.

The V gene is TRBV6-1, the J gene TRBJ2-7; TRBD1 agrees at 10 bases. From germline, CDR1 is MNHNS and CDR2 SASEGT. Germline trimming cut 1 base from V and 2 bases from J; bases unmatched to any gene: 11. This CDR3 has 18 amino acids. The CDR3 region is CASSEGWGGTGVPYEQYF. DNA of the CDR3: TGTGCCAGCAGTGAAGGATGGGGTGGGACAGGGGTACCCTACGAGCAGTACTTC.

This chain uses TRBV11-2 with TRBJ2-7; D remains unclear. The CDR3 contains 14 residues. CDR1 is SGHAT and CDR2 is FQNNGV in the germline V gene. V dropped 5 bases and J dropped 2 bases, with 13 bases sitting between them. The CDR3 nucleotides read TGTGCCAGCAGCCGCAAGGTAGGCACCTACGAGCAGTACTTC. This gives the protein CASSRKVGTYEQYF. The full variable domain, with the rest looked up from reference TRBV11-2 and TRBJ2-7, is EAGVAQSPRYKIIEKRQSVAFWCNPISGHATLYWYQQILGQGPKLLIQFQNNGVVDDSQLPKDRFSAERLKGVDSTLKIQPAKLEDSAVYLCASSRKVGTYEQYFGPGTRLTVT.

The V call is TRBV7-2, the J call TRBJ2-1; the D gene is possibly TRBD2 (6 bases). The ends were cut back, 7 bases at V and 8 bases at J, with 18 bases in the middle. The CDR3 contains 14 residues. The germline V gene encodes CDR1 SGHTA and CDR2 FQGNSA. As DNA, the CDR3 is TGTGCCAGCACCTTGACTAGTCTGTTGGATGAGCAGTTCTTC. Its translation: CASTLTSLLDEQFF.

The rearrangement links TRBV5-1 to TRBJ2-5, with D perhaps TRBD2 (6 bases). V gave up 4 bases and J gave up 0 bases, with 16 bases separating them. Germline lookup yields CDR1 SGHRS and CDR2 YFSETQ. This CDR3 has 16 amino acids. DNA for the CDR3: TGCGCCAGCAGCACCGCTGGGTGGACTAACCAAGAGACCCAGTACTTC. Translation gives CASSTAGWTNQETQYF.

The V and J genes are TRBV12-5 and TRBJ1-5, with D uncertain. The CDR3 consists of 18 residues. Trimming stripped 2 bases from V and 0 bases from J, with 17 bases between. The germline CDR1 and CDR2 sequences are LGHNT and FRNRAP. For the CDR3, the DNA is TGTGCTAGTGGTTTGCCTCCCCCTTGGGGAGATAGCAATCAGCCCCAGCATTTT. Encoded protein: CASGLPPPWGDSNQPQHF.

The CDR3: CASSFTGTSGRWQYF. The CDR3 DNA is TGTGCCAGCAGTTTCACCGGGACTAGCGGGAGGTGGCAGTATTTT. This sequence joins TRBV27 and TRBJ2-3; 15 bases map to TRBD2. In germline, CDR1 is MNHEY, CDR2 SMNVEV (reference sequence). Trimming at V came to 3 bases and at J to 11 bases, leaving 6 bases not matched to a gene. The CDR3 spans 15 residues.

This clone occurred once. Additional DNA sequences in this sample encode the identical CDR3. DNA of the CDR3: TGCAGTGCTCGCCGGGACGAGCAGTTCTTC. Amino acid sequence: CSARRDEQFF. The chain has TRBV20-1 and TRBJ2-1, with D perhaps given as TRBD1 or TRBD2 (5 bases each). Germline CDR1 DFQATT, CDR2 SNEGSKA (reference sequence). V was shortened by 5 bases and J by 10 bases, with 9 bases between the two germline ends. The CDR3 loop spans 10 amino acids.

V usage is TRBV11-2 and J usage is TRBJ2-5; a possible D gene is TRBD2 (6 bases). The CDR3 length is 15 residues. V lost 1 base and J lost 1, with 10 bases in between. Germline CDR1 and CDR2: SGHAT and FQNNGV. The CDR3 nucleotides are TGTGCCAGCAGCTTAGTGGGGGGACTCCAAGAGACCCAGTACTTC. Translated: CASSLVGGLQETQYF.

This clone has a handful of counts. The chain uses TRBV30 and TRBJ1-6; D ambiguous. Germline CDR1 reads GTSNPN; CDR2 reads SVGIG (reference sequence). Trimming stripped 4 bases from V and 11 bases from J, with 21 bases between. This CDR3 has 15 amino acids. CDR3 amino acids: CAWTQPGEGGTPLHF. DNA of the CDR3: TGTGCCTGGACCCAACCTGGGGAGGGAGGTACACCCCTCCACTTT. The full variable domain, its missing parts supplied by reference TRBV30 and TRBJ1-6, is SQTIHQWPATLVQPVGSPLSLECTVEGTSNPNLYWYRQAAGRGLQLLFYSVGIGQISSEVPQNLSASRPQDRQFILSSKKLLLSDSGFYLCAWTQPGEGGTPLHFGNGTRLTVT.

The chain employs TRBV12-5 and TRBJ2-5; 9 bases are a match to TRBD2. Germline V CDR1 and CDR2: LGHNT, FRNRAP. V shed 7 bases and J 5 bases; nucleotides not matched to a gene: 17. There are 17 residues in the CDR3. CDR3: CASALGLAGPLGETQYF. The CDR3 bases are TGTGCTAGTGCCTTGGGTCTAGCGGGGCCCTTAGGGGAGACCCAGTACTTC.

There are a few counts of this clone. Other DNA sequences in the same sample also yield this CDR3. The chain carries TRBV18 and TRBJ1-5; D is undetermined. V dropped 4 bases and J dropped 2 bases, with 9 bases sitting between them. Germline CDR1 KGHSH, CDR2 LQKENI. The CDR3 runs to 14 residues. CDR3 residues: CASSQGTGNQPQHF. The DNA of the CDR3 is TGTGCCAGCTCACAGGGTACCGGCAATCAGCCCCAGCATTTT.

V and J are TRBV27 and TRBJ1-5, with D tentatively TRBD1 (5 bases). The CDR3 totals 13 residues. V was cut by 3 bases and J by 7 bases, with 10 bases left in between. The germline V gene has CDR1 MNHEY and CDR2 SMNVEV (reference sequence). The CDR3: CASSFGAHQPQHF. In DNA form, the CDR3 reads TGTGCCAGCAGTTTTGGGGCCCACCAGCCCCAGCATTTT.

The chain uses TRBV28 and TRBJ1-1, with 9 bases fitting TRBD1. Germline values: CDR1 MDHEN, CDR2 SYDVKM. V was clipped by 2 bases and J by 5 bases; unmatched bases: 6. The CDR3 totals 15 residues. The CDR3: CASSLQTGGWTEAFF. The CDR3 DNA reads TGTGCCAGCAGTTTACAAACAGGGGGCTGGACTGAAGCTTTCTTT.

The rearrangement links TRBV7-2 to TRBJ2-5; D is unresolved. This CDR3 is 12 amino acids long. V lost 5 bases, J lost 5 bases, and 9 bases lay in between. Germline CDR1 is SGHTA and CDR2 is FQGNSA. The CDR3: CASSPNWETQYF. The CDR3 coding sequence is TGTGCCAGCAGCCCAAACTGGGAGACCCAGTACTTC.

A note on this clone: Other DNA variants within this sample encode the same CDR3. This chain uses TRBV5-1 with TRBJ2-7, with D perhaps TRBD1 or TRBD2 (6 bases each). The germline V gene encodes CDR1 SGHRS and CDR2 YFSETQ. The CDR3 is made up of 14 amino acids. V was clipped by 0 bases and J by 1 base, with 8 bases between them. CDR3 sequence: CASSLAGASYEQYF. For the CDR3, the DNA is TGCGCCAGCAGCTTGGCGGGGGCGTCCTACGAGCAGTACTTC.

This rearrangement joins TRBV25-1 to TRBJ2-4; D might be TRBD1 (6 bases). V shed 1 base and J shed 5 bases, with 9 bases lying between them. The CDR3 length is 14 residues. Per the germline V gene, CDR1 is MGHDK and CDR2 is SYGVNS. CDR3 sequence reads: CASSESGQQNIQYF. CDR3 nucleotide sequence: TGTGCCAGCAGTGAATCCGGACAGCAAAACATTCAGTACTTC.

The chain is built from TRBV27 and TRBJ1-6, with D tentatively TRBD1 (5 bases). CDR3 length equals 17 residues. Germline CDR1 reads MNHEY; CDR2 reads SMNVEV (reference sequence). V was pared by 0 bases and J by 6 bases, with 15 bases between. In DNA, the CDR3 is TGTGCCAGCAGTTTATCGGCCAGGGCGGAGAGTAATTCACCCCTCCACTTT. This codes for CASSLSARAESNSPLHF.

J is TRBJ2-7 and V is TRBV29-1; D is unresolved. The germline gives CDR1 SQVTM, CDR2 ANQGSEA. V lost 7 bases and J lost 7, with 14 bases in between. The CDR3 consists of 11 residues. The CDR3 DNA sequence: TGCAGCGCCGAGGACCCTGAGGAGCAGTACTTC. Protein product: CSAEDPEEQYF.

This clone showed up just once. CDR3 nucleotides: TGTGCCAGCAGTTTAACCCTTCTAGCGGAAGTAGCCAAAAACATTCAGTACTTC. It encodes CASSLTLLAEVAKNIQYF. The chain links TRBV27 to TRBJ2-4; 7 nucleotides align to TRBD2. The germline gives CDR1 MNHEY, CDR2 SMNVEV (reference sequence). V trimming: 2 bases; J trimming: 0 bases; junction bases outside the gene matches: 10. There are 18 residues in the CDR3.

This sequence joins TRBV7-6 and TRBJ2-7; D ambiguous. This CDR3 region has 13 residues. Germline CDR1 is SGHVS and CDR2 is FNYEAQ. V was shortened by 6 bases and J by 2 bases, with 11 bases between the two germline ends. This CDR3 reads CASSATEPYEQYF. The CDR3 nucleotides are TGTGCCAGCAGTGCTACAGAGCCCTACGAGCAGTACTTC.

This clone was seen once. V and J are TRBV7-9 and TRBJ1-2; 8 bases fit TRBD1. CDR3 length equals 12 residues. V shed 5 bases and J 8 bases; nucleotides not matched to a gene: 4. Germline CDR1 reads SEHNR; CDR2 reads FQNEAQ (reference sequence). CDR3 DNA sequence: TGTGCCAGCAGCCCGACAGGGGTCGGCTACACCTTC. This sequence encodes CASSPTGVGYTF.

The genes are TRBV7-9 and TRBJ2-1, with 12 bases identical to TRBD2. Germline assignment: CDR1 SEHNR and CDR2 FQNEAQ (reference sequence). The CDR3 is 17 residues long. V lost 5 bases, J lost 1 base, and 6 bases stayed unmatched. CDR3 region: CASSPPGLAGSYNEQFF. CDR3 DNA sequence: TGTGCCAGCAGCCCGCCAGGACTAGCGGGGTCCTACAATGAGCAGTTCTTC.

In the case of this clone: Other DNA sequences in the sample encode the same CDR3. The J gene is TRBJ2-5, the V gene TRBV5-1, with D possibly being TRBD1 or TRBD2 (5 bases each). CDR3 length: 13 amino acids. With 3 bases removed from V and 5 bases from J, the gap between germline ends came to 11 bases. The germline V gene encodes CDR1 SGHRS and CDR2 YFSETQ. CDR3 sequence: CASSWGGDETQYF. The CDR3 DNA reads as TGCGCCAGCAGCTGGGGTGGGGACGAGACCCAGTACTTC.

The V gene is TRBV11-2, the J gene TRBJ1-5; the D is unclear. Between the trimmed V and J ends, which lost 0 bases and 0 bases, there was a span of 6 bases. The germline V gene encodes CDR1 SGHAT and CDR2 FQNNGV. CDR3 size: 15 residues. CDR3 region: CASSLDPYSNQPQHF. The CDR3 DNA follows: TGTGCCAGCAGCTTAGATCCCTATAGCAATCAGCCCCAGCATTTT. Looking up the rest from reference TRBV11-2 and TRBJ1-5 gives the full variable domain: EAGVAQSPRYKIIEKRQSVAFWCNPISGHATLYWYQQILGQGPKLLIQFQNNGVVDDSQLPKDRFSAERLKGVDSTLKIQPAKLEDSAVYLCASSLDPYSNQPQHFGDGTRLSIL.

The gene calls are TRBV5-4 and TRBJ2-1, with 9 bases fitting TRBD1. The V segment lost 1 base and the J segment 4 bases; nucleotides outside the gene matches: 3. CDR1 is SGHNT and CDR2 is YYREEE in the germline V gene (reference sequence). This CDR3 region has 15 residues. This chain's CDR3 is CASSLSGQGYNEQFF. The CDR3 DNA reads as TGTGCCAGCAGCTTGTCGGGACAGGGTTACAATGAGCAGTTCTTC.

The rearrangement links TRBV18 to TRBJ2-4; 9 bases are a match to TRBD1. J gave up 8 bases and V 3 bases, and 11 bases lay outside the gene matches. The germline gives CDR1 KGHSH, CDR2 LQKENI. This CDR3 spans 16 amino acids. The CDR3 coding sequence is TGTGCCAGCTCACCTCTGGGACAGGGAAGTGTTGACATTCAGTACTTC. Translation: CASSPLGQGSVDIQYF.

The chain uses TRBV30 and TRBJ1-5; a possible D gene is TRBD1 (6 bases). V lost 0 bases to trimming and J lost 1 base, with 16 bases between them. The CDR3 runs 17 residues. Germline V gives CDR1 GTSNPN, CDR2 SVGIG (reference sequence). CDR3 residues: CAWSVTGKGGSNQPQHF. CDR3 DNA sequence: TGTGCCTGGAGTGTTACAGGAAAGGGGGGAAGCAATCAGCCCCAGCATTTT. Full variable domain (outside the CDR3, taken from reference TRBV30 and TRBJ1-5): SQTIHQWPATLVQPVGSPLSLECTVEGTSNPNLYWYRQAAGRGLQLLFYSVGIGQISSEVPQNLSASRPQDRQFILSSKKLLLSDSGFYLCAWSVTGKGGSNQPQHFGDGTRLSIL.

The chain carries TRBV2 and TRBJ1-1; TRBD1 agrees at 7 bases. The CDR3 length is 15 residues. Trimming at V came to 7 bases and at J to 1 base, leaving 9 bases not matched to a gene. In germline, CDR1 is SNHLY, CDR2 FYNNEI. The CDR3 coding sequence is TGTGCCAGCAACCAACAGGGGAGCGGGAACACTGAAGCTTTCTTT. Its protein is CASNQQGSGNTEAFF.